This T cell receptor (beta chain) stems from a study of blood T cells in healthy people across ages. Notes on the study in general: Roughly linear age-related decline in beta diversity appeared, significant by age approximately 41.

The CDR3 contains 16 residues. V dropped 0 bases and J dropped 5 bases, with 13 bases sitting between them. Germline V gene data show CDR1 as LGHNA and CDR2 as YNFKEQ. For this clonotype: Its target is unknown.

The second PCR ran about 6 to 11 cycles with a sample-barcoded 5' primer and J-beta primers. TCRdb passed the 5' RACE reads through MiXCR, listing each CDR3 protein once. This sample has some 760,000 distinct CDR3 sequences; 25% occur once, and the top ten carry around 9.2%. These data were likewise used in another study, on T cells of mothers and their children. That source reports: Every mother supplied over 8 million TCR beta CDR3 reads and every child some 2.7 million. Related mother-child pairs shared slightly more overlap than unrelated pairs, but the difference was non-significant.

This TCR was recovered from a boy aged 10-17 years in good health. The chain combines TRBV4-2 with TRBJ1-4; no firm D call. The sequencing input was blood. As DNA, the CDR3 is TGTGCCAGCAGCCAAGATGCGCGGGCCCTAAATGAAAAACTGTTTTTT. Its protein product is CASSQDARALNEKLFF.